This TCR beta chain was identified during a study of blood T cell repertoires in COVID-19. The CDR3 is 14 residues long. Germline assignment: CDR1 SGHNT and CDR2 YYREEE (reference sequence). V was pared by 5 bases and J by 9 bases, with 11 bases of the junction left unmatched. Cohort assignment relied on participant-reported clinical history. Cohort 3 donors counted as recovered after two negative PCRs, clearance, or resolved symptoms. Original methodology: Reference gene primer amplification yielded estimated nucleated cell counts. Sequencing used immunoSEQ multiplex PCR; TCRdb keeps in-frame clones, though not all of them. V and J calls and clone size come straight from that table; D and trimming were deduced from the DNA. Seen here are 110,000 to 150,000 clones, about nine tenths observed once, and the top ten hold roughly 4%.

The genes are TRBV5-4 and TRBJ2-4; 7 bases align to TRBD2. The source is a man between 50 and 59 years old who had recovered from COVID-19. What was sequenced was PBMCs or T cells enriched from blood (not recorded which). The CDR3 DNA sequence: TGTGCCAGCAGACCGACGGGGAGGGAGAGCATTCAGTACTTC. Protein sequence: CASRPTGRESIQYF.